This T cell receptor (beta chain) was documented in a study of T cell changes during pregnancy in multiple sclerosis. The table came from immunoSEQ multiplex PCR; TCRdb's copy has only in-frame clones and leaves some out. The table records 42,000 or so clones, 90% of them present only once. This clone was counted a single time. This TCR was sampled from a female donor with multiple sclerosis, enrolled in a pregnancy study. This sample comprised CD8+ T cells from peripheral blood mononuclear cells, obtained in the first trimester of pregnancy.

The CDR3 DNA follows: TGTGCCAGCAGTCCGGGACTAGTGGCCTACGAGCAGTACTTC. Protein: CASSPGLVAYEQYF. The chain carries TRBV27 and TRBJ2-7; TRBD2 matches 8 bases. In germline, CDR1 is MNHEY, CDR2 SMNVEV (reference sequence). Trimming at V came to 5 bases and at J to 2 bases, leaving 5 bases not matched to a gene. The CDR3 covers 14 residues.